The 20 T cell receptor beta chains below all came from one sample that was sequenced in a study of shared clonotypes between healthy human individuals. Here immunoSEQ multiplex PCR was the method, and the copy in TCRdb shows in-frame clones only, minus some. The profile shows millions of clones, just over 90% of them singletons. Sequenced input: naive CD4+ T cells sorted from blood. Subset described: CD45RA+ positively selected. All receptors come from a man aged 18 to 30 in good health.

Comment on this clone: This same CDR3 is encoded by further DNA sequences in the sample. This chain joins TRBV29-1 and TRBJ2-7; D is unresolved. The V end lost 3 bases, the J end lost 1 base, and 4 bases lay between the germline ends. The germline V gene has CDR1 SQVTM and CDR2 ANQGSEA. This CDR3 has 11 residues. The DNA for the CDR3 is TGCAGCGTTGAGAGGTCCTACGAGCAGTACTTC. Protein product: CSVERSYEQYF.

This chain joins TRBV4-3 and TRBJ1-1, with D possibly TRBD1 on 5 matching bases. V lost 1 base and J lost 11, with 17 bases in between. Germline CDR1 is LGHNA and CDR2 is YSLEER. This CDR3 has 14 amino acids. The CDR3, as DNA: TGCGCCAGCAGCCAAGGGGGGACCGCGGCACGGGCTTTCTTT. Protein sequence: CASSQGGTAARAFF.

This chain connects TRBV7-2 to TRBJ2-3; the match to TRBD2 covers 7 bases. V dropped 6 bases and J dropped 6; count of bases not matched to a gene: 15. The CDR3 runs 16 residues. Germline CDR1 SGHTA, CDR2 FQGNSA. The CDR3 sequence: CASSLDGRTRKDTQYF. The CDR3 DNA reads as TGTGCCAGCAGTCTAGACGGGAGGACCCGTAAGGATACGCAGTATTTT.

The chain joins TRBV11-3 to TRBJ2-5; 7 bases agree with TRBD1. This CDR3 spans 14 amino acids. The J segment lost 2 bases and the V segment lost 5 bases, leaving 5 bases of the junction unmatched. CDR1 is SGHNT and CDR2 is YENEEA in the germline V gene. CDR3 nucleotides: TGTGCCAGCAGCACACAGGGGACGCAAGAGACCCAGTACTTC. Translation: CASSTQGTQETQYF. Variable domain in full (rest from reference TRBV11-3 and TRBJ2-5): EAGVVQSPRYKIIEKKQPVAFWCNPISGHNTLYWYLQNLGQGPELLIRYENEEAVDDSQLPKDRFSAERLKGVDSTLKIQPAELGDSAVYLCASSTQGTQETQYFGPGTRLLVL.

This chain uses TRBV2 with TRBJ2-3, with a possible D match to TRBD2 (6 bases). This CDR3 is 16 amino acids long. Germline CDR1 SNHLY, CDR2 FYNNEI. Trimming removed 7 bases from V and 1 base from J, with 18 bases in between. The CDR3: CASIGARASGTDTQYF. DNA for the CDR3: TGTGCCAGCATTGGTGCCCGGGCTAGCGGCACAGATACGCAGTATTTT.

Comments on this clone: Other DNA sequences in the sample encode the same CDR3. The chain has TRBV28 and TRBJ1-2; TRBD1 matches 9 bases. The germline V gene encodes CDR1 MDHEN and CDR2 SYDVKM. This CDR3 comprises 17 residues. The V and J ends lost 9 bases and 4 bases, in that order; junction bases with no gene match: 18. CDR3 protein: CASSEGGQGLLSYGYTF. The CDR3 DNA reads as TGTGCCAGTAGTGAGGGGGGACAGGGCCTTTTGAGCTATGGCTACACCTTC.

V is TRBV14 and J is TRBJ2-7, with D perhaps matching TRBD2 (5 bases). Germline-derived CDR1 and CDR2 are SGHDN and FVKESK. Trimming stripped 2 bases from V and 2 bases from J, with 13 bases between. The CDR3 consists of 15 residues. The CDR3 region has the DNA TGTGCCAGCAGCCAACAAGCAGCGGAGCCCTACGAGCAGTACTTC. The encoded protein is CASSQQAAEPYEQYF.

The chain joins TRBV28 to TRBJ2-3; D tentatively reads TRBD1 or TRBD2 (6 bases each). Trimming removed 3 bases from V and 0 bases from J, with 10 bases in between. CDR1 and CDR2 (germline): MDHEN, SYDVKM. CDR3 length: 15 residues. The CDR3 coding sequence is TGTGCCAGCAGTTTCGGGGGCAAAAGCACAGATACGCAGTATTTT. This codes for CASSFGGKSTDTQYF.

This chain connects TRBV5-8 to TRBJ1-2; D uncertain. Germline CDR1 is SGHTS and CDR2 is YDEGEE. This CDR3 has 12 residues. V lost 2 bases, J lost 5 bases, and 7 bases lay in between. The CDR3 here is CASSFIEYGYTF. The CDR3 DNA reads as TGTGCCAGCAGCTTCATCGAGTATGGCTACACCTTC.

Comment on this clone: Other DNA sequences of this sample code for an identical CDR3. The V and J genes are TRBV18 and TRBJ2-7, with unresolved D. Trimming took 1 base from V and 0 from J, leaving 7 bases between them. CDR1 and CDR2 (germline): KGHSH, LQKENI. The CDR3 has 14 residues. CDR3 bases: TGTGCCAGCTCACCACTGCCTGGCTCCTACGAGCAGTACTTC. Protein product: CASSPLPGSYEQYF.

The rearrangement joins TRBV18 to TRBJ2-6; D might be TRBD1 (5 bases). The CDR3 totals 18 residues. V shed 3 bases and J shed 0 bases, with 15 bases lying between them. CDR1 KGHSH and CDR2 LQKENI come from the germline V gene. DNA for the CDR3: TGTGCCAGCTCACCGGACGGACAACTACTCTCTGGGGCCAACGTCCTGACTTTC. Protein: CASSPDGQLLSGANVLTF.

V and J are TRBV7-2 and TRBJ2-1, with TRBD2 matching over 10 bases. This CDR3 contains 18 residues. V shed 2 bases, J shed 2 bases, and the junction held 9 bases outside the gene matches. Germline loops: CDR1 SGHTA, CDR2 FQGNSA. The CDR3, as DNA: TGTGCCAGCAGCTTAAGGGCAGCGGGAGGGAGGACCTACAATGAGCAGTTCTTC. Translation gives CASSLRAAGGRTYNEQFF.

The rearrangement joins TRBV7-9 to TRBJ2-7; D not certain. In germline, CDR1 is SEHNR, CDR2 FQNEAQ (reference sequence). V lost 2 bases and J 3 bases, leaving 11 bases between the germline ends. This CDR3 is built from 14 residues. This CDR3 is CASSLNGRNYEQYF. CDR3 sequence (DNA): TGTGCCAGCAGCTTAAACGGCAGGAACTACGAGCAGTACTTC.

This clone appeared once. This sequence joins TRBV7-9 and TRBJ2-1; TRBD2 might be the D (7 bases). Germline V CDR1 and CDR2: SEHNR, FQNEAQ (reference sequence). The V gene lost 5 bases and the J gene lost 5 bases, with 16 bases spanning the gap. The CDR3 has 15 amino acids. CDR3 nucleotide sequence: TGTGCCAGCAGCCCTCCGGGGGGCCGGGACAATGAGCAGTTCTTC. It specifies CASSPPGGRDNEQFF.

The rearrangement uses TRBV5-1 and TRBJ2-3, with 7 bases identical to TRBD1. The CDR3 has 15 residues. V was pared by 4 bases and J by 1 base, with 6 bases of the junction left unmatched. Germline-derived CDR1 and CDR2 are SGHRS and YFSETQ. DNA for the CDR3: TGCGCCAGCAGCCCTACAGGGGTGGGCACAGATACGCAGTATTTT. Its translation: CASSPTGVGTDTQYF.

This sequence joins TRBV5-4 and TRBJ2-5, with 9 bases matching TRBD1. The CDR3 extends over 15 amino acids. With V trimmed by 4 bases and J by 11 bases, 15 bases remained unmatched. The germline gives CDR1 SGHNT, CDR2 YYREEE (reference sequence). CDR3 sequence reads: CASSQGGQGMKEQYF. Written as DNA, the CDR3 is TGTGCCAGCAGCCAAGGCGGACAGGGGATGAAAGAGCAGTACTTC.

The rearrangement links TRBV5-1 to TRBJ2-7, with TRBD1 identical over 8 bases. The CDR3 sequence is 16 residues long. Germline V gene sequence: CDR1 SGHRS, CDR2 YFSETQ. Trimming at V came to 0 bases and at J to 6 bases, leaving 11 bases not matched to a gene. The CDR3 loop reads CASSLVPDRGGFEQYF. In nucleotides, the CDR3 is TGCGCCAGCAGCTTGGTCCCTGACAGGGGTGGATTCGAGCAGTACTTC.

In this sample, this clone turned up once. The CDR3 here is CASSPGTGALGTSGESTDTQYF. The CDR3 bases are TGTGCCAGCTCACCCGGGACAGGGGCCCTCGGGACTAGCGGGGAGAGCACAGATACGCAGTATTTT. The chain uses TRBV18 and TRBJ2-3, with 13 bases that match TRBD2. Germline loops: CDR1 KGHSH, CDR2 LQKENI. CDR3 length: 22 amino acids. The junction had 18 bases not matched to a gene; V was cut back by 3 bases and J by 0 bases.

To note about this clone: Other DNA sequences in the same sample also yield this CDR3. The CDR3 nucleotides read TGTGCCAGCAGTTATGGGGGACGCACAGATACGCAGTATTTT. Protein sequence: CASSYGGRTDTQYF. V usage is TRBV6-5 and J usage is TRBJ2-3; D tentatively fits TRBD1 or TRBD2 (5 bases each). The V end lost 3 bases, the J end lost 1 base, and 8 bases lay between the germline ends. Germline CDR1 is MNHEY and CDR2 is SVGAGI. CDR3 length equals 14 residues.

The chain is built from TRBV5-1 and TRBJ2-4; 9 bases are a match to TRBD1. The CDR3 totals 16 residues. Trimming took 0 bases from V and 7 from J; bases not matched to a gene: 8. CDR1 and CDR2 from the germline V gene are SGHRS and YFSETQ. The CDR3 region has the DNA TGCGCCAGCAGCTTGGCCTCCGGGACAGGGATGAACATTCAGTACTTC. It is translated as CASSLASGTGMNIQYF.